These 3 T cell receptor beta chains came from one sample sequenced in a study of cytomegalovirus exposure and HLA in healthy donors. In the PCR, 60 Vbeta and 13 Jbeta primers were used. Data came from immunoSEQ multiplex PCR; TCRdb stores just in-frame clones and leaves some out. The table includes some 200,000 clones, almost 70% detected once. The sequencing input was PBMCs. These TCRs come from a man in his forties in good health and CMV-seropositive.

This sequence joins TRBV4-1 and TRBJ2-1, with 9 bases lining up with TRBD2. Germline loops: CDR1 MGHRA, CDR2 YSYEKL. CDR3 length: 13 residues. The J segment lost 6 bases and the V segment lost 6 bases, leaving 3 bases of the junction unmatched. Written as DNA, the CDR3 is TGCGCCAGCAGACATAGCGGGGGCAATGAGCAGTTCTTC. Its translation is CASRHSGGNEQFF.

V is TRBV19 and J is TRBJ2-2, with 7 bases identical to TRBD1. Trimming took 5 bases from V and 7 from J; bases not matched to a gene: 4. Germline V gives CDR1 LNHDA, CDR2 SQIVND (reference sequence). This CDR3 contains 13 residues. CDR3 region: CASSQQGHGELFF. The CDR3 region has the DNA TGTGCCAGTAGTCAACAGGGGCACGGGGAGCTGTTTTTT. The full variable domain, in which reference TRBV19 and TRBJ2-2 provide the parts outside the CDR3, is DGGITQSPKYLFRKEGQNVTLSCEQNLNHDAMYWYRQDPGQGLRLIYYSQIVNDFQKGDIAEGYSVSREKKESFPLTVTSAQKNPTAFYLCASSQQGHGELFFGEGSRLTVL.

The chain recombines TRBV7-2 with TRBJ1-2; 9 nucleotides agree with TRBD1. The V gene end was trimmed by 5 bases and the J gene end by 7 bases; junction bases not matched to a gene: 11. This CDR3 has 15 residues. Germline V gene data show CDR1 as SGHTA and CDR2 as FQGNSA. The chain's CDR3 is CASSPRTGEGVGYTF. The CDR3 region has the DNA TGTGCCAGCAGCCCCCGGACAGGGGAAGGAGTTGGCTACACCTTC. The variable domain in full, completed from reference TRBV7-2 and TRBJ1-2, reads GAGVSQSPSNKVTEKGKDVELRCDPISGHTALYWYRQSLGQGLEFLIYFQGNSAPDKSGLPSDRFSAERTGGSVSTLTIQRTQQEDSAVYLCASSPRTGEGVGYTFGSGTRLTVV.